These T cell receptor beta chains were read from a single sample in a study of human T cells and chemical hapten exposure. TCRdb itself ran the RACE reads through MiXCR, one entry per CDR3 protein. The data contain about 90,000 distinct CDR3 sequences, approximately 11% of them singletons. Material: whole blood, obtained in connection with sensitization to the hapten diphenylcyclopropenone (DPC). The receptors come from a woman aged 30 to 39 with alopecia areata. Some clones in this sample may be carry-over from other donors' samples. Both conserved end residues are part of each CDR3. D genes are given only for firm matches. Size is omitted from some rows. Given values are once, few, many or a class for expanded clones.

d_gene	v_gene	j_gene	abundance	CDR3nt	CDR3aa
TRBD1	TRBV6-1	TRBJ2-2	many	TGTGCCAGCGTCTCAGTCTCGGGACAGGGGGCAAACGAGGAGCTGTTTTTT	CASVSVSGQGANEELFF
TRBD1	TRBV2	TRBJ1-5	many	TGTGCCAGCAGCCGCGGCCTGGGGACAGGGGGCTTTCAGCCCCAGCATTTT	CASSRGLGTGGFQPQHF
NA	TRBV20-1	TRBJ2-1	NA	TGCAGTGCTTGGCGCCCCTCTATCGTGAGCTCCTACAATGAGCAGTTCTTC	CSAWRPSIVSSYNEQFF
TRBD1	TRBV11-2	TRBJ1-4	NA	TGTGCCAGCAGGCCCATCAGGACAGGGGGCAGAACTAATGAAAAACTGTTTTTT	CASRPIRTGGRTNEKLFF
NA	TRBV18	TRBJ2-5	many	TGTGCCAGCTCACCACAACAGGGCTATCAAGAGACCCAGTACTTC	CASSPQQGYQETQYF
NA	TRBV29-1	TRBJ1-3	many	TGCAGCGTTGAACTTGGGGACACCATATATTTT	CSVELGDTIYF
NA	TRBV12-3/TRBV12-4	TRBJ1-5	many	TGTGCCAGCAGTTTATCCGGGAAAAATCAGCCCCAGCATTTT	CASSLSGKNQPQHF
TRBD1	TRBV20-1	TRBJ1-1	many	TGCAGTGCTAACAGGGGGAACACTGAAGCTTTCTTT	CSANRGNTEAFF
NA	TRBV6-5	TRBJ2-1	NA	TGTGCCAGCAGTTACGATATTGAGGCTGAGCAGTTCTTC	CASSYDIEAEQFF
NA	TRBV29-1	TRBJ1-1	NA	TGCAGCGTTGTATCAGGGACCACTGAAGCTTTCTTT	CSVVSGTTEAFF
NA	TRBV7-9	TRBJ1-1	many	TGTGCCAGCAGCCGCGGACGACTGGACACTGAAGCTTTCTTT	CASSRGRLDTEAFF
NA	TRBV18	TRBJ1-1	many	TGTGCCAGCTCACCGGAGCAAAAGAACACTGAAGCTTTCTTT	CASSPEQKNTEAFF
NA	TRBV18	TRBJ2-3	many	TGTGCCAGCTCACCTCCGCGGAGCACAGATACGCAGTATTTT	CASSPPRSTDTQYF
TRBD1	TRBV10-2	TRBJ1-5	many	TGCGCCAGCAGACCCGGACAGGACAATCAGCCCCAGCATTTT	CASRPGQDNQPQHF
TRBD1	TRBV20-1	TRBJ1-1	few	TGCAGTGCTTCCACCGACAGGGCCGAAGCTTTCTTT	CSASTDRAEAFF
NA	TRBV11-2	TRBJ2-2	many	TGTGCCAGCAGACCGACTGGAACGAACACCGGGGAGCTGTTTTTT	CASRPTGTNTGELFF
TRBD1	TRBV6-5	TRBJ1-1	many	TGTGCCAGCAGCCTAACAGGGGGCAGGACTGAAGCTTTCTTT	CASSLTGGRTEAFF
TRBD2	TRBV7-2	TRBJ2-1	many	TGTGCCAGCAGCTCTAAGCGGGGGGGCTGGGACAATGAGCAGTTCTTC	CASSSKRGGWDNEQFF
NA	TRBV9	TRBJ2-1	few	TGTGCCAGCAGCGTAGCTTTGGAGCTCCCGACCAATGAGCAGTTCTTC	CASSVALELPTNEQFF